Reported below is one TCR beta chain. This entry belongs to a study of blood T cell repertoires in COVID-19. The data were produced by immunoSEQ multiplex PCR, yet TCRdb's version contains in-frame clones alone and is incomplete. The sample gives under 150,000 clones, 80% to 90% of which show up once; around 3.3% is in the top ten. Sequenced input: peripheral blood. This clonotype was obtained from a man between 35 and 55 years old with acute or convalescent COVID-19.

CDR3 residues: CASGTGVHNEQFF. In nucleotides, the CDR3 is TGTGCCAGTGGGACAGGGGTCCACAATGAGCAGTTCTTC. The rearrangement uses TRBV19 and TRBJ2-1; the match to TRBD1 covers 10 bases. Trimming removed 8 bases from V and 5 bases from J; junction bases left unmatched: 3. This CDR3 has 13 residues. Germline V gene data show CDR1 as LNHDA and CDR2 as SQIVND (reference sequence).